This T cell receptor beta chain originates from a study of tissue T cells after allogeneic stem cell transplantation. Sequencing was performed with immunoSEQ multiplex PCR; in TCRdb, only in-frame clones are kept and a portion is missing. The profile shows about 7,100 clones, 65% to 80% of them singletons. Broader study findings: In patients and mice, blood and spleen missed much of tissue repertoire.

A note on this clone: The antigen is undetermined. Gene names refer to mouse genes.

The TCR comes from a female BALB/c mouse in good health. For the strain, the MHC haplotype given is H2-d. What was sequenced was blood.

The CDR3 spells CASSGGTGGKDTQYF. The CDR3 DNA, read in part, is TGTGCCAGCAGTGGTGGGACAGGGGGGAAAGACACCCAGTAC. The rearrangement joins TRBV13-1 to TRBJ2-5; 11 bases fit TRBD1. The CDR3 extends 1 residue past the end of the read, so its final part is completed from the germline J gene. Unmatched junction bases numbered 4, after V lost 3 bases and J lost 4 bases. Looked up from germline, CDR1 is NSHNY and CDR2 is SYGAGN. The CDR3 is made up of 15 amino acids.